This TCR beta chain came from a study of T-cell memory formation after mild COVID-19. Study-wide context: TCR clusters were mostly donor specific. Study conclusions and caveats: CD4+ contracting clones were found mainly in CM and EM, and CD8+ ones in EMRA.

The CDR3 is 16 residues long. Trimming removed 3 bases at V and 2 bases at J, with 17 bases between. CDR1 SGHRS and CDR2 YFSETQ come from the germline V gene. This clonotype has a count of ten or more. Its antigen is still unknown. With constant-segment primers, 5'RACE yielded cDNA libraries of TCR alpha and TCR beta that carried sample barcodes and UMIs. TCRdb ran MiXCR on the 5' RACE reads and lists one entry per CDR3 protein. The table includes 400,000 to 550,000 distinct CDR3 sequences, roughly 25% detected once. The TCR comes from an adult woman who had mild COVID-19 (a few samples of this study predate the infection). Cell type and time point are not known. Sample: PBMCs or a T cell subset sorted from them (not recorded which). J is TRBJ2-5 and V is TRBV5-1, with D tentatively TRBD1 (5 bases). CDR3 in amino acids: CASSSGPTGQQETQYF. The CDR3 region has the DNA TGCGCCAGCAGCTCCGGACCCACCGGACAACAAGAGACCCAGTACTTC. Looking up the rest from reference TRBV5-1 and TRBJ2-5 gives the full variable domain: KAGVTQTPRYLIKTRGQQVTLSCSPISGHRSVSWYQQTPGQGLQFLFEYFSETQRNKGNFPGRFSGRQFSNSRSEMNVSTLELGDSALYLCASSSGPTGQQETQYFGPGTRLLVL.